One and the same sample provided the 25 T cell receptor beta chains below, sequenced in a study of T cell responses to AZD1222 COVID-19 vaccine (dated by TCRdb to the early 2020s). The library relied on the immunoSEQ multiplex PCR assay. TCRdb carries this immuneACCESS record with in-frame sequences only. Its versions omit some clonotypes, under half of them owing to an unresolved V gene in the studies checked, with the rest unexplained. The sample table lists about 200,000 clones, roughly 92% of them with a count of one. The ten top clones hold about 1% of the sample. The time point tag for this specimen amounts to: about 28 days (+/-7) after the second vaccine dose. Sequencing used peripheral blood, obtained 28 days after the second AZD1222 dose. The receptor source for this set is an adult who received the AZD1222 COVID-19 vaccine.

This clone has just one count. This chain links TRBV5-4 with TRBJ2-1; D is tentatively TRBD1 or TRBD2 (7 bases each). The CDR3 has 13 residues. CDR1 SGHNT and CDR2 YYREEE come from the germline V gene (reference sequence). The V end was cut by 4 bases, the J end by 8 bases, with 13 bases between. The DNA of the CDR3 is TGTGCCAGCAGCATACAGGGGAGGGATGAGCAGTTCTTC. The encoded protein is CASSIQGRDEQFF.

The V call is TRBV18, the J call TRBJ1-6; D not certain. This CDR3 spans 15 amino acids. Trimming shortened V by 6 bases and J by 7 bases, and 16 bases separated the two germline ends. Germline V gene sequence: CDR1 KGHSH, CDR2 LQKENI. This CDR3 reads CASSPRSEGNSPLHF. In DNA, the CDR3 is TGTGCCAGCTCCCCGAGGAGTGAAGGCAATTCACCCCTCCACTTT.

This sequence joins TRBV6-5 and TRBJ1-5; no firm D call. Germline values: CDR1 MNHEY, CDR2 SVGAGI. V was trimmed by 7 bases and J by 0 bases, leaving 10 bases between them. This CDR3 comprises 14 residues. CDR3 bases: TGTGCCAGCAAACCGGGATATAGCAATCAGCCCCAGCATTTT. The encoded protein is CASKPGYSNQPQHF.

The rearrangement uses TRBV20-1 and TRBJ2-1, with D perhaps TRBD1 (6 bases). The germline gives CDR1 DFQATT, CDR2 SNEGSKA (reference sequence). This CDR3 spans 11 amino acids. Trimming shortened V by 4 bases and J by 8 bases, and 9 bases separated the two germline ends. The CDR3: CSANRADEQFF. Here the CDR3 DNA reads TGCAGTGCTAACAGGGCTGATGAGCAGTTCTTC.

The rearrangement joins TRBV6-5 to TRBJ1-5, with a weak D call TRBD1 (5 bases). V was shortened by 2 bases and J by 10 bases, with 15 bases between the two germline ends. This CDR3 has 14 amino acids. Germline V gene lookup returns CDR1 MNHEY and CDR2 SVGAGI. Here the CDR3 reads CASSYARGGTPQHF. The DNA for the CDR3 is TGTGCCAGCAGTTACGCCCGAGGAGGGACTCCCCAGCATTTT.

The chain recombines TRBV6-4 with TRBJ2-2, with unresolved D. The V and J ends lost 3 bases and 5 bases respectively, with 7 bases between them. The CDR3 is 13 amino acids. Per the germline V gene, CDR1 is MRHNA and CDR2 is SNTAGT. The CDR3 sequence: CASSEQGTGELFF. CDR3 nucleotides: TGTGCCAGCAGTGAGCAAGGAACCGGGGAGCTGTTTTTT.

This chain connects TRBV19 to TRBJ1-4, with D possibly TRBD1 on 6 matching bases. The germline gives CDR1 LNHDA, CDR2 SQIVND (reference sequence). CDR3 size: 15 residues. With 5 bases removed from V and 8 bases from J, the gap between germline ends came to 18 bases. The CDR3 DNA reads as TGTGCCAGTAGTGACAGGAGCTCCGTAAGCGAAAAACTGTTTTTT. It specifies CASSDRSSVSEKLFF.

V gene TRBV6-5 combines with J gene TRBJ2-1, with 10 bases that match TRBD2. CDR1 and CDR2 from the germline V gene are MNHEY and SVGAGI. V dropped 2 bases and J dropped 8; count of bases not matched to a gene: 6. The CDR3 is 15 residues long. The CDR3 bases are TGTGCCAGCAGTTACCAGGGACTAGCGAGCTATGAGCAGTTCTTC. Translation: CASSYQGLASYEQFF.

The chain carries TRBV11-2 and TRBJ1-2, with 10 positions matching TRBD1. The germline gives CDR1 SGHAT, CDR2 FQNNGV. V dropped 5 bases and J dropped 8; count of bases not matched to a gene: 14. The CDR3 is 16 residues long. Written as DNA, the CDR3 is TGTGCCAGCAGCCACTTAAGGGGACAGGGGAATAAAGGCTACACCTTC. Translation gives CASSHLRGQGNKGYTF.

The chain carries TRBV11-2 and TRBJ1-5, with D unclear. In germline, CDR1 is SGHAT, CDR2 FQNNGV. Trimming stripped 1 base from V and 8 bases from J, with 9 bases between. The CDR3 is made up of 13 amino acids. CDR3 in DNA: TGTGCCAGCAGCTTAGGTACTCGGAAGCCCCAGCATTTT. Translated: CASSLGTRKPQHF.

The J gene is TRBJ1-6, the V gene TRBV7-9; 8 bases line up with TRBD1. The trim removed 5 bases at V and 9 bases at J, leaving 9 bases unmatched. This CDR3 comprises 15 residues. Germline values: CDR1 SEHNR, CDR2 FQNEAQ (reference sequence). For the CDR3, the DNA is TGTGCCAGCAGCCCCGGACAGGGCATGTCTTCACCCCTCCACTTT. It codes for CASSPGQGMSSPLHF.

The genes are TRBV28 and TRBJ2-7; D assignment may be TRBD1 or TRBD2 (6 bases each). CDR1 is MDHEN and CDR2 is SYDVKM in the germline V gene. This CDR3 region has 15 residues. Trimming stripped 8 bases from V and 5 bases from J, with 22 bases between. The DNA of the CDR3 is TGTGCCAGCGGAGGTATACAGGGACTTGCCCACGAGCAGTACTTC. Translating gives CASGGIQGLAHEQYF.

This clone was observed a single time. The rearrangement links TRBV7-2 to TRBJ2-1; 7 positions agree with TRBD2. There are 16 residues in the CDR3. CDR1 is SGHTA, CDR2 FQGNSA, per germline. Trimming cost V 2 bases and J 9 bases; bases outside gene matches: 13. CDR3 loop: CASSLQVGLGNVEQFF. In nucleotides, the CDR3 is TGTGCCAGCAGCTTACAAGTCGGACTAGGGAATGTTGAGCAGTTCTTC.

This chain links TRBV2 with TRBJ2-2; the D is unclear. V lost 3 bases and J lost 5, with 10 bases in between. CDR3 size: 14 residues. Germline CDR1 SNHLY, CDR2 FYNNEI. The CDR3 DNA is TGTGCCAGCAGTGACATCGCGGTTACCGGGGAGCTGTTTTTT. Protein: CASSDIAVTGELFF. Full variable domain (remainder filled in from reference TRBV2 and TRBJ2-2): EPEVTQTPSHQVTQMGQEVILRCVPISNHLYFYWYRQILGQKVEFLVSFYNNEISEKSEIFDDQFSVERPDGSNFTLKIRSTKLEDSAMYFCASSDIAVTGELFFGEGSRLTVL.

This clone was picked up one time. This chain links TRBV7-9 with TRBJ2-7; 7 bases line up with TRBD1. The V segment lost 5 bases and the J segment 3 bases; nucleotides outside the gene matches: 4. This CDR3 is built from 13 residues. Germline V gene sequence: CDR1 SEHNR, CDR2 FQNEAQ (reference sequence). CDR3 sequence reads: CASSRDSSYEQYF. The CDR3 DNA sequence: TGTGCCAGCAGCCGGGACAGCAGCTACGAGCAGTACTTC.

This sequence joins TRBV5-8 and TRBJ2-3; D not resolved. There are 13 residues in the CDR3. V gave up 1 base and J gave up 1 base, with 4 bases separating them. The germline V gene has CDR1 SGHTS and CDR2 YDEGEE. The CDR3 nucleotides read TGTGCCAGCAGCTTGCCAGGCACAGATACGCAGTATTTT. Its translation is CASSLPGTDTQYF.

The CDR3 DNA is TGTGCCAGCAGCAAAGAAGGGCACAGCTCCTGTTATGGCTACACCTTC. This codes for CASSKEGHSSCYGYTF. The chain employs TRBV21-1 and TRBJ1-2. TRBV21-1 is noted as a pseudogene. The length of the CDR3 is 16 residues.

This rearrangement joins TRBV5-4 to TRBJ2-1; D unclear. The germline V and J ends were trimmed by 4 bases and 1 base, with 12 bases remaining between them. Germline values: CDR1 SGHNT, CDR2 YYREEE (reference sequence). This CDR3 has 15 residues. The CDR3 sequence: CASSQETRSYNEQFF. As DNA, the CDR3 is TGTGCCAGCAGCCAAGAAACCCGGTCCTACAATGAGCAGTTCTTC. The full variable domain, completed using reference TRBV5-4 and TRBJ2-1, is ETGVTQSPTHLIKTRGQQVTLRCSSQSGHNTVSWYQQALGQGPQFIFQYYREEENGRGNFPPRFSGLQFPNYSSELNVNALELDDSALYLCASSQETRSYNEQFFGPGTRLTVL.

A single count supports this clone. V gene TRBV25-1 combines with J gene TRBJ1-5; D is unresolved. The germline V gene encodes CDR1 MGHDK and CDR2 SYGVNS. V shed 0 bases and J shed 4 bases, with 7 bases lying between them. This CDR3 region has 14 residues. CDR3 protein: CASSEYTENQPQHF. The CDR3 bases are TGTGCCAGCAGTGAATATACAGAGAATCAGCCCCAGCATTTT.

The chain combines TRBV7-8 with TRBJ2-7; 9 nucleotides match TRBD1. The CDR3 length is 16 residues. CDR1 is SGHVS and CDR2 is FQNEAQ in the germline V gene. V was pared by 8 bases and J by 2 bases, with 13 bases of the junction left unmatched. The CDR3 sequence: CASYGVGDRAPYEQYF. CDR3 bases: TGTGCCAGCTACGGAGTCGGGGACAGGGCCCCCTACGAGCAGTACTTC.

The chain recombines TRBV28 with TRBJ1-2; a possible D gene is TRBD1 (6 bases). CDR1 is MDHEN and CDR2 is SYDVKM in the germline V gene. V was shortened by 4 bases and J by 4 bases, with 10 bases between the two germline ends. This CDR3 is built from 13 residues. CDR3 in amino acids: CASSSGQPYGYTF. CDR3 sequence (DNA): TGTGCCAGCAGTTCAGGACAGCCCTATGGCTACACCTTC.

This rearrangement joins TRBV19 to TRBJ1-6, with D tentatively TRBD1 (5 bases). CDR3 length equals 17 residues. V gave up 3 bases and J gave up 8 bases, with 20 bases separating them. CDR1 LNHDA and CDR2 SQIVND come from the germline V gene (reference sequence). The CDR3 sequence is CASSMTRAGRADSPLHF. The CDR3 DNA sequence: TGTGCCAGTAGTATGACACGGGCAGGGAGGGCGGATTCACCCCTCCACTTT.

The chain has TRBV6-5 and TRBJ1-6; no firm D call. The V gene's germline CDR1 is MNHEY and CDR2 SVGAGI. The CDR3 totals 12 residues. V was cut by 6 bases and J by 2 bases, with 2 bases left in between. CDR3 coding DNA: TGTGCCAGCAGGCCCTATAATTCACCCCTCCACTTT. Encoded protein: CASRPYNSPLHF.

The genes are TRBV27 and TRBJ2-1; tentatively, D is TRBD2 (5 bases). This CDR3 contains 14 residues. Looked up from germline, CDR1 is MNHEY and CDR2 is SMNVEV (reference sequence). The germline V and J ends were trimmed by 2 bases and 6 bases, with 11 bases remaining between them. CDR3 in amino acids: CASSLVLGVNEQFF. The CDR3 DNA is TGTGCCAGCAGTTTAGTTCTGGGAGTCAATGAGCAGTTCTTC.

The CDR3 DNA follows: TGCGCCAGCAGCTTGCAAGGGGCAGATACGCAGTATTTT. It codes for CASSLQGADTQYF. V gene TRBV5-1 combines with J gene TRBJ2-3, with D maybe TRBD1 (5 bases). Germline V gene data show CDR1 as SGHRS and CDR2 as YFSETQ. The V end was cut by 1 base, the J end by 4 bases, with 7 bases between. The CDR3 contains 13 residues.